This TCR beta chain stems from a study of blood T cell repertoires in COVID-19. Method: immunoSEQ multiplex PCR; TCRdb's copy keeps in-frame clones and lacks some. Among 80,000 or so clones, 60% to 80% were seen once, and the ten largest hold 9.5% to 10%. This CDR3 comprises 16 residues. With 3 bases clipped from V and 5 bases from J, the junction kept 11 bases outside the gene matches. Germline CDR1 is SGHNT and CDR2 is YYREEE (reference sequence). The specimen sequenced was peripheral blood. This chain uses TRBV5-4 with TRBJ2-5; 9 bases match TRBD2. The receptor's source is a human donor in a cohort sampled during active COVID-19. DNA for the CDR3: TGTGCCAGCAGCTCCGGACGGCGGGGGGGCCGGGAGACCCAGTACTTC. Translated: CASSSGRRGGRETQYF. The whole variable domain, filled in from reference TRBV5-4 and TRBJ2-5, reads ETGVTQSPTHLIKTRGQQVTLRCSSQSGHNTVSWYQQALGQGPQFIFQYYREEENGRGNFPPRFSGLQFPNYSSELNVNALELDDSALYLCASSSGRRGGRETQYFGPGTRLLVL.